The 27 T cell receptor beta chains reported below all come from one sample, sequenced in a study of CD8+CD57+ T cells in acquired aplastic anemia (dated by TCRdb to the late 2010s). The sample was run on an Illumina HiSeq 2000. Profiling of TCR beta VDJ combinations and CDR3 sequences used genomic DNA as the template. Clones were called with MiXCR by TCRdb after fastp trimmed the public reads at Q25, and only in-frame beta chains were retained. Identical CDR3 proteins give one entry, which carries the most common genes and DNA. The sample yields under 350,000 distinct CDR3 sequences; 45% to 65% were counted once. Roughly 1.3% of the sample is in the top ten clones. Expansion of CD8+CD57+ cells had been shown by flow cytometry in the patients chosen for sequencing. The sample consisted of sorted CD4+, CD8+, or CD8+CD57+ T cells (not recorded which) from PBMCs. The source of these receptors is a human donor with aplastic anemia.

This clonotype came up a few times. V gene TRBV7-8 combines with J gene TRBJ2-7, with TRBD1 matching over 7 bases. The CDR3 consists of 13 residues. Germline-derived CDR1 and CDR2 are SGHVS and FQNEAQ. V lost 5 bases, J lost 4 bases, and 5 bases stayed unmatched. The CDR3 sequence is CASSQGQFYEQYF. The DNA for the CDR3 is TGTGCCAGCAGCCAGGGACAGTTTTACGAGCAGTACTTC.

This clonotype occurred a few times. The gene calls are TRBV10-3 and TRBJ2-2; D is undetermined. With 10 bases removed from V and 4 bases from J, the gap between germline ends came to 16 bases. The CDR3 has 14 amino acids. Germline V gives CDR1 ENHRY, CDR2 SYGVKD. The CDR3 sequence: CASVAVVGTGELFF. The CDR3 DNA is TGTGCCAGCGTTGCCGTTGTGGGCACCGGGGAGCTGTTTTTT.

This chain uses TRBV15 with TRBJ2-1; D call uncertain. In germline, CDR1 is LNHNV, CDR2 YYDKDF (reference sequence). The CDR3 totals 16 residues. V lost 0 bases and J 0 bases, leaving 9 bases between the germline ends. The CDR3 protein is CATSRDYDGSYNEQFF. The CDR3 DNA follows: TGTGCCACCAGCAGAGATTATGACGGCTCCTACAATGAGCAGTTCTTC.

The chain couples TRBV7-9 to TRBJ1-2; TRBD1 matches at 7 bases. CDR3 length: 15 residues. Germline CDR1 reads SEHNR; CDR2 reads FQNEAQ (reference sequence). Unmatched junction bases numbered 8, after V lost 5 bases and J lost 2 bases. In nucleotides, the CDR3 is TGTGCCAGCAGCCTAGTCTTGGGACAGAACTATGGCTACACCTTC. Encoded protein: CASSLVLGQNYGYTF.

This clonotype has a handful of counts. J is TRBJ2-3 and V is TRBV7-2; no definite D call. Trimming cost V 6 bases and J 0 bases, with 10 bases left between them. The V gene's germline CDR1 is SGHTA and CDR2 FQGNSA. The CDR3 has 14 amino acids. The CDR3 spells CASRRTASTDTQYF. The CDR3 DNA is TGTGCCAGCAGGAGGACGGCTAGCACAGATACGCAGTATTTT.

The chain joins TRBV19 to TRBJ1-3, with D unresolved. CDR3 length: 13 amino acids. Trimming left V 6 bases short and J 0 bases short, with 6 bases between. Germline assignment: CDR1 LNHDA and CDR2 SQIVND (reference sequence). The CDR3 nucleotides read TGTGCCAGTAGCCGGGACTCTGGAAACACCATATATTTT. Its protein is CASSRDSGNTIYF.

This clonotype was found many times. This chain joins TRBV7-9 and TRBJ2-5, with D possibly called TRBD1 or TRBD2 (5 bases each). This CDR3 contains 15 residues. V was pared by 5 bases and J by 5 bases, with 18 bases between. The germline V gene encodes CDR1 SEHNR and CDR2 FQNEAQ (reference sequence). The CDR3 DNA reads TGTGCCAGCAGCGGAAGGCAGCCTTGGGGGGAGACCCAGTACTTC. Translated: CASSGRQPWGETQYF. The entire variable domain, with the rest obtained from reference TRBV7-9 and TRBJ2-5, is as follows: DTGVSQNPRHKITKRGQNVTFRCDPISEHNRLYWYRQTLGQGPEFLTYFQNEAQLEKSRLLSDRFSAERPKGSFSTLEIQRTEQGDSAMYLCASSGRQPWGETQYFGPGTRLLVL.

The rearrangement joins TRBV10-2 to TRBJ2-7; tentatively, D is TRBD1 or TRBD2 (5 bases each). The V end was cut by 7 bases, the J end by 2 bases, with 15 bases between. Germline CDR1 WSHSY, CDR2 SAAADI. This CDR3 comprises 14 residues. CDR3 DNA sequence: TGCGCCAGCACAGGGACGGACATAACCTACGAGCAGTACTTC. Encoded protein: CASTGTDITYEQYF.

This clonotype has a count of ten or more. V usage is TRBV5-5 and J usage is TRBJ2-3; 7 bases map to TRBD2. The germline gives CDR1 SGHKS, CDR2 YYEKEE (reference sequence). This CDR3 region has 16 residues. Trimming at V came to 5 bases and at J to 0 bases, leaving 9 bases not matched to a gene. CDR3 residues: CASSLGNSGSTDTQYF. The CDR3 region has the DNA TGTGCCAGCAGTCTAGGGAATAGCGGGAGCACAGATACGCAGTATTTT.

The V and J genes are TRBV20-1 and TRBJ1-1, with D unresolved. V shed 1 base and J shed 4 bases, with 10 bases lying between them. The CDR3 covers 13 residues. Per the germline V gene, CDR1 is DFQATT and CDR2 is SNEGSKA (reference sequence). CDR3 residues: CSARGSGSTEAFF. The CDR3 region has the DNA TGCAGTGCTAGAGGGAGCGGGAGCACTGAAGCTTTCTTT.

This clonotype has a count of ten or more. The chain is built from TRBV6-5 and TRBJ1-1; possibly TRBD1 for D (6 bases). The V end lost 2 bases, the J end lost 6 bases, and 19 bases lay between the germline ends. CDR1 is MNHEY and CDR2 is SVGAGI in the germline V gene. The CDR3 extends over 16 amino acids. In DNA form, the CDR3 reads TGTGCCAGCAGTTACGTTCCCTCCACAGGGTCCCCTGAAGCTTTCTTT. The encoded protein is CASSYVPSTGSPEAFF.

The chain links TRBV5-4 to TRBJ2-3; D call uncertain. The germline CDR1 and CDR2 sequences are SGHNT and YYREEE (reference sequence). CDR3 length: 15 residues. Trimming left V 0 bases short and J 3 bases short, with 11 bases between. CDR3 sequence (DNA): TGTGCCAGCAGCTTGGGTGGGCTTGGGACAGATACGCAGTATTTT. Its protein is CASSLGGLGTDTQYF. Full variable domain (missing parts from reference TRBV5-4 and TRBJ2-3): ETGVTQSPTHLIKTRGQQVTLRCSSQSGHNTVSWYQQALGQGPQFIFQYYREEENGRGNFPPRFSGLQFPNYSSELNVNALELDDSALYLCASSLGGLGTDTQYFGPGTRLTVL.

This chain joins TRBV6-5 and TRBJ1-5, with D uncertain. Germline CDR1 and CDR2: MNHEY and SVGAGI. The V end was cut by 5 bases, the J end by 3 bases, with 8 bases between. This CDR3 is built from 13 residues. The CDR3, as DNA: TGTGCCAGCAGTGAGGTAGACAATCAGCCCCAGCATTTT. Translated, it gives CASSEVDNQPQHF.

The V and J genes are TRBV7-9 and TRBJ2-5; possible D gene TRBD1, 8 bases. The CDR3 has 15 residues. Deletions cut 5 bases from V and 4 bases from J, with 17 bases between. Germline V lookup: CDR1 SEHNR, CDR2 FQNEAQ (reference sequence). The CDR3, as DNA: TGTGCCAGCAGCGGTACAGGGGGGGTGGGAGAGACCCAGTACTTC. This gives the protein CASSGTGGVGETQYF.

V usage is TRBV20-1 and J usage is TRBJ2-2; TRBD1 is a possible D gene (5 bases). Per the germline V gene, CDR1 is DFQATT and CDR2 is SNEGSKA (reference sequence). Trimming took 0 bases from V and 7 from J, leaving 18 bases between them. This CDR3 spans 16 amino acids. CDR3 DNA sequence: TGCAGTGCTAGAGATCTCAAATTTGGGGCAAGCGGGGAGCTGTTTTTT. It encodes CSARDLKFGASGELFF.

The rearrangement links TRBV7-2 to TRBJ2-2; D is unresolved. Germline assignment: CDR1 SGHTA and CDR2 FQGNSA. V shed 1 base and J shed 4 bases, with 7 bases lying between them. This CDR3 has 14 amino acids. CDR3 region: CASSLEFGTGELFF. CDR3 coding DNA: TGTGCCAGCAGCTTAGAATTTGGCACCGGGGAGCTGTTTTTT.

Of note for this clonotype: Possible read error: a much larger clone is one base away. CDR3 in DNA: TGCGCCAGCAGTAGCGGGGGGGCCCCCTACAATGAGCGGTTCTTC. Protein sequence: CASSSGGAPYNERFF. The chain employs TRBV3-1 and TRBJ2-1; TRBD2 matches 11 bases. CDR3 length: 15 residues. Per the germline V gene, CDR1 is LGHDT and CDR2 is YNNKEL (reference sequence).

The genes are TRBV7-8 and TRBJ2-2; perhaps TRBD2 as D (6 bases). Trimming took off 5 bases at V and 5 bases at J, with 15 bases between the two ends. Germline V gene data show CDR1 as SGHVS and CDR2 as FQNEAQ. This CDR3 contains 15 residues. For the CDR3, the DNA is TGTGCCAGCAGCCCACCTGGCCGGGGGACCGGGGAGCTGTTTTTT. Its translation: CASSPPGRGTGELFF.

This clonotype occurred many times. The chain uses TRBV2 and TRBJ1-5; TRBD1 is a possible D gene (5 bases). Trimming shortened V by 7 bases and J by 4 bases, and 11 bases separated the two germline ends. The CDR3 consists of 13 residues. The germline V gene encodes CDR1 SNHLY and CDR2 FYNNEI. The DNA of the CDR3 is TGTGCCAGCACAGGGTTGGGGAATCAGCCCCAGCATTTT. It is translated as CASTGLGNQPQHF.

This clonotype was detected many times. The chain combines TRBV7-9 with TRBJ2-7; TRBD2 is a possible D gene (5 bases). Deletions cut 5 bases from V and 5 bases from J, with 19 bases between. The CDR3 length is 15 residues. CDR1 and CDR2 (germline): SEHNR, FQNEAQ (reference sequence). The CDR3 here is CASSPLGLHSDEQYF. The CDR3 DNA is TGTGCCAGCAGCCCTCTCGGACTTCACTCGGACGAGCAGTACTTC.

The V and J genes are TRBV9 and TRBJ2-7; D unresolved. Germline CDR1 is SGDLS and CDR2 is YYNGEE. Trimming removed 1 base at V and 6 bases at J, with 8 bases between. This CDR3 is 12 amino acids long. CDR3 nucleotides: TGTGCCAGCAGCGTATCTGAGGCCGAGCAGTACTTC. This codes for CASSVSEAEQYF.

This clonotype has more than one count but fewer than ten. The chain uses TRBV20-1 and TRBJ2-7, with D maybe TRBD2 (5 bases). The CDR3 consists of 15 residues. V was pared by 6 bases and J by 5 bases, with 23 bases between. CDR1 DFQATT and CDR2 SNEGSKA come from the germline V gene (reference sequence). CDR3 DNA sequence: TGCAGTGCCCTGCCGAGCCCGGGGATCCTGCACGAGCAGTACTTC. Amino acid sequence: CSALPSPGILHEQYF.

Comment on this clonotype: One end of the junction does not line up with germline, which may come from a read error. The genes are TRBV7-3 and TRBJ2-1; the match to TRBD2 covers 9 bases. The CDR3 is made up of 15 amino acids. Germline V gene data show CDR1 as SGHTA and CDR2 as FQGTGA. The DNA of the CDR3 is TGCGCCAGCAGCTTGCGGGGGGGCGTCTACAATGAGCAGTTCTTC. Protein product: CASSLRGGVYNEQFF.

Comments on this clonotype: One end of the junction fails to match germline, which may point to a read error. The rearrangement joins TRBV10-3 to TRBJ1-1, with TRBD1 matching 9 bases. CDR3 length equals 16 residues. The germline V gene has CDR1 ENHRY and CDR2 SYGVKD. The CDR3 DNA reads TGTGCCAGCAGTTCTGGGACAGGGAGTAAGAACACTGAAGCTTTCTTT. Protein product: CASSSGTGSKNTEAFF.

The CDR3 DNA sequence: TGTGCCAGTAGCACCACCGCAGATACGCAGTATTTT. Protein sequence: CASSTTADTQYF. The chain couples TRBV19 to TRBJ2-3; D not certain. This CDR3 is 12 amino acids long. The V end lost 6 bases, the J end lost 4 bases, and 8 bases lay between the germline ends. Germline CDR1 is LNHDA and CDR2 is SQIVND (reference sequence). Drawing the rest from reference TRBV19 and TRBJ2-3, the complete variable domain is DGGITQSPKYLFRKEGQNVTLSCEQNLNHDAMYWYRQDPGQGLRLIYYSQIVNDFQKGDIAEGYSVSREKKESFPLTVTSAQKNPTAFYLCASSTTADTQYFGPGTRLTVL.

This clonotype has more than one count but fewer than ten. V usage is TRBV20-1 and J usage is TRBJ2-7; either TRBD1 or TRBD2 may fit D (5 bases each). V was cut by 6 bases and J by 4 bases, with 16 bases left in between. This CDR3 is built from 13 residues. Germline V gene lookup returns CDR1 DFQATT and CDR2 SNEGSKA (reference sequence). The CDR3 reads CSAPVGERYEQYF. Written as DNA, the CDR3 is TGCAGTGCCCCCGTGGGGGAAAGGTACGAGCAGTACTTC.

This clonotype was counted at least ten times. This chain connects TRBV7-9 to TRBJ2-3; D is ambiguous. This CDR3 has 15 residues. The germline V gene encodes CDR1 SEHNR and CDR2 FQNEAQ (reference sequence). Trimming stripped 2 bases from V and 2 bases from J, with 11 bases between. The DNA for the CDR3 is TGTGCCAGCAGCTTACCGGCAGCCTCCACAGATACGCAGTATTTT. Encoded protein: CASSLPAASTDTQYF.